One and the same sample provided the 18 T cell receptor beta chains below, sequenced in a study of human T cells and chemical hapten exposure. TCRdb ran MiXCR on the RACE reads and lists one entry per CDR3 protein. The table records approximately 74,000 distinct CDR3 sequences, around a third of them present only once. Time point of the sample: patch test 1, 2 weeks after DPC sensitization. Documented treatment: therapeutic diphenylcyclopropenone sensitization with weekly scalp DPC. This specimen consisted of whole blood, obtained in connection with sensitization to the hapten diphenylcyclopropenone (DPC). The receptors come from a man aged 40-50 years with alopecia areata. Some clones in this sample may be carry-over from other donors' samples.

This clonotype came up a few times. Here the CDR3 reads CASREQSSGANVLTF. Written as DNA, the CDR3 is TGTGCCAGCAGGGAGCAGAGCTCTGGGGCCAACGTCCTGACTTTC. This chain joins TRBV27 and TRBJ2-6; D unclear. The V and J ends lost 6 bases and 0 bases respectively, with 9 bases between them. Germline V gene sequence: CDR1 MNHEY, CDR2 SMNVEV (reference sequence). The CDR3 spans 15 residues.

This chain connects TRBV27 to TRBJ1-1, with TRBD1 as a possible D gene (6 bases). Trimming pared 3 bases from V and 12 bases from J, leaving 17 bases between. The CDR3 extends over 13 amino acids. Germline values: CDR1 MNHEY, CDR2 SMNVEV (reference sequence). The CDR3 DNA reads TGTGCCAGCAGTTTCAACAGGGATCATCAAACTTTCTTT. Amino acids: CASSFNRDHQTFF.

This clonotype occurred a few times. The chain couples TRBV9 to TRBJ1-1; possibly TRBD1 for D (5 bases). The CDR3 sequence is 16 residues long. Per the germline V gene, CDR1 is SGDLS and CDR2 is YYNGEE. Trimming stripped 3 bases from V and 0 bases from J, with 15 bases between. CDR3 sequence: CASSGVMADMNTEAFF. The CDR3 DNA reads as TGTGCCAGCAGCGGGGTTATGGCGGACATGAACACTGAAGCTTTCTTT.

There are a few counts of this clonotype. The chain has TRBV18 and TRBJ2-1; D might be TRBD1 or TRBD2, each matching 5 bases. CDR1 is KGHSH, CDR2 LQKENI, per germline. The V and J ends lost 1 base and 5 bases respectively, with 6 bases between them. The CDR3 consists of 13 residues. CDR3 bases: TGTGCCAGCTCACCACGGGACCACAATGAGCAGTTCTTC. Translating gives CASSPRDHNEQFF.

The chain employs TRBV12-3 or TRBV12-4 and TRBJ2-7, with TRBD2 identical over 8 bases. The CDR3 length is 16 residues. V lost 5 bases to trimming and J lost 2 bases; unmatched junction nucleotides: 11. The CDR3 DNA follows: TGTGCCAGCAGTCCCGGGGGGGGGCGGCCAGCCTACGAGCAGTACTTC. Amino acids: CASSPGGGRPAYEQYF.

Points on this clonotype: Germline and junction disagree at one end, which may indicate a read error. CDR3 in DNA: TGTGCCAGCAATAAATTAGAGAACACTGAAACTTTCTTT. Translated, it gives CASNKLENTETFF. V and J are TRBV12-3 or TRBV12-4 and TRBJ1-1, with unresolved D. CDR3 length: 13 amino acids.

V usage is TRBV10-3 and J usage is TRBJ2-7; D gene ambiguous. The CDR3 is 13 amino acids. V was clipped by 4 bases and J by 0 bases, with 7 bases between them. CDR1 ENHRY and CDR2 SYGVKD come from the germline V gene. The CDR3 reads CAISVESSYEQYF. DNA of the CDR3: TGTGCCATCAGTGTTGAGTCCTCCTACGAGCAGTACTTC.

This clonotype showed up just a few times. This chain connects TRBV24-1 to TRBJ2-1, with TRBD2 matching 9 bases. The CDR3 is 17 residues long. Germline V gives CDR1 KGHDR, CDR2 SFDVKD. The V segment lost 4 bases and the J segment 6 bases; nucleotides outside the gene matches: 12. The CDR3 loop is CATSDLPPGLAPNEQFF. For the CDR3, the DNA is TGTGCCACCAGTGACCTACCCCCGGGACTAGCACCCAATGAGCAGTTCTTC.

V and J are TRBV27 and TRBJ2-1; D unresolved. V lost 2 bases, J lost 5 bases, and 7 bases lay in between. This CDR3 is 13 amino acids long. Germline V CDR1 and CDR2: MNHEY, SMNVEV (reference sequence). This CDR3 is CASSLEVNNEQFF. The CDR3 DNA reads as TGTGCCAGCAGTTTAGAAGTGAACAATGAGCAGTTCTTC.

The table lists this clonotype with a few counts. This chain uses TRBV12-3 or TRBV12-4 with TRBJ1-1; TRBD1 is a possible D gene (5 bases). The CDR3 contains 13 residues. Trimming cost V 6 bases and J 1 base, with 9 bases left between them. This CDR3 is CASRGHPNTEAFF. CDR3 DNA: TGTGCCAGCAGAGGACACCCGAACACTGAAGCTTTCTTT.

For the CDR3, the DNA is TGTGCCAGCAGCTTTGGTGCGAGGCCCCAGCATTTT. It specifies CASSFGARPQHF. This chain joins TRBV7-2 and TRBJ1-5; no clear D. The V gene lost 3 bases and the J gene lost 9 bases, with 9 bases spanning the gap. The CDR3 totals 12 residues. Germline values: CDR1 SGHTA, CDR2 FQGNSA.

This clonotype was seen a handful of times. This chain uses TRBV20-1 with TRBJ2-7; D unclear. V lost 0 bases and J lost 3, with 3 bases in between. In germline, CDR1 is DFQATT, CDR2 SNEGSKA (reference sequence). There are 11 residues in the CDR3. As DNA, the CDR3 is TGCAGTGCTAGAGAGGTCTACGAGCAGTACTTC. It specifies CSAREVYEQYF.

The CDR3 DNA is TGTGCCAGCAGTGGGCGGGGACTAGCGGGCCCCAAGAGCTCCTACAATGAGCAGTTCTTC. Translating gives CASSGRGLAGPKSSYNEQFF. The chain carries TRBV25-1 and TRBJ2-1, with 12 bases that match TRBD2. CDR3 length: 20 amino acids. After removal of 4 bases from V and 0 bases from J, the junction contained 13 bases not matched to a gene. CDR1 and CDR2 (germline): MGHDK, SYGVNS.

CDR3 loop: CASSLDSEKLFF. CDR3 DNA: TGTGCCAGCAGCTTGGACAGTGAAAAACTGTTTTTT. The V call is TRBV7-9, the J call TRBJ1-4; maybe TRBD1 (6 bases). This CDR3 has 12 residues. Between the trimmed V and J ends, which lost 3 bases and 7 bases, there was a span of 6 bases. Germline V gene sequence: CDR1 SEHNR, CDR2 FQNEAQ (reference sequence).

The chain joins TRBV4-1 to TRBJ2-5; weak D call: TRBD2 (5 bases). The CDR3 length is 14 residues. Trimming took off 1 base at V and 3 bases at J, with 9 bases between the two ends. Germline V gene lookup returns CDR1 MGHRA and CDR2 YSYEKL. The CDR3 reads CASSQGYGEETQYF. The CDR3 DNA reads as TGCGCCAGCAGCCAAGGATACGGGGAAGAGACCCAGTACTTC.

This clonotype has a handful of counts. The rearrangement uses TRBV10-3 and TRBJ2-2; 8 nucleotides agree with TRBD2. Germline-derived CDR1 and CDR2 are ENHRY and SYGVKD. The trim removed 10 bases at V and 1 base at J, leaving 5 bases unmatched. The CDR3 contains 14 residues. CDR3 nucleotide sequence: TGTGCCACCCAAACTAGCGGGAACACCGGGGAGCTGTTTTTT. This encodes CATQTSGNTGELFF.

The chain carries TRBV12-3 or TRBV12-4 and TRBJ1-2, with 8 bases that match TRBD1. J was trimmed by 5 bases and V by 6 bases; bases with no gene match: 5. The CDR3 is made up of 13 amino acids. The DNA for the CDR3 is TGTGCCAGCAGCCAAGACAGGGGATATGGCTACACCTTC. Amino acid sequence: CASSQDRGYGYTF.

This clonotype appeared a few times. CDR3 loop: CASSTTSNQPQHF. CDR3 sequence (DNA): TGTGCCAGCAGTACCACTAGCAATCAGCCCCAGCATTTT. The rearrangement links TRBV27 to TRBJ1-5; D not resolved. Germline CDR1 reads MNHEY; CDR2 reads SMNVEV (reference sequence). V lost 5 bases, J lost 0 bases, and 5 bases lay in between. The CDR3 contains 13 residues.